Presented here are 20 T cell receptor beta chains from one specimen sequenced in a study of cytomegalovirus exposure and HLA in healthy donors. PCR involved 60 Vbeta and 13 Jbeta primers. Measured with immunoSEQ multiplex PCR; TCRdb has only the in-frame clones, and not every one. The table has about 67,000 clones, around 63% seen once; the top ten hold approximately 2%. The sample consisted of PBMCs. Source of these receptors: a woman in her twenties or thirties in good health and CMV-seronegative.

This sequence joins TRBV21-1 and TRBJ2-3; TRBD1 is the table's D call, not checked against the DNA. TRBV21-1 is a documented pseudogene. There are 16 residues in the CDR3. CDR3 in DNA: TGTGCCAGCAGCAAAGAGGCAGGGGCCACCGCAGATACGCAGTATTTT. This gives the protein CASSKEAGATADTQYF.

The chain employs TRBV2 and TRBJ2-7; possibly TRBD1 for D (6 bases). Germline lookup yields CDR1 SNHLY and CDR2 FYNNEI. Trimming removed 6 bases from V and 4 bases from J, with 10 bases in between. The CDR3 extends over 12 amino acids. The DNA of the CDR3 is TGTGCCAGCAGGGGACAAACTTACGAGCAGTACTTC. Translated: CASRGQTYEQYF.

The V call is TRBV27, the J call TRBJ2-2, with no clear D. This CDR3 has 16 residues. The ends were cut back, 2 bases at V and 6 bases at J, with 16 bases in the middle. The germline CDR1 and CDR2 sequences are MNHEY and SMNVEV (reference sequence). In DNA form, the CDR3 reads TGTGCCAGCAGTTTAAGTGCGACACCCATCCCCGGGGAGCTGTTTTTT. Translation: CASSLSATPIPGELFF.

The J gene is TRBJ1-6, the V gene TRBV4-1; D might be TRBD1 (6 bases). V dropped 1 base and J dropped 7 bases, with 23 bases sitting between them. Germline V gene sequence: CDR1 MGHRA, CDR2 YSYEKL. The CDR3 runs 19 residues. This CDR3 reads CASSQVQWLRGTGNSPLHF. The CDR3 nucleotides read TGCGCCAGCAGCCAAGTGCAATGGTTAAGGGGGACCGGGAATTCACCCCTCCACTTT.

The chain carries TRBV19 and TRBJ1-3; no definite D call. V was cut by 2 bases and J by 0 bases, with 5 bases left in between. CDR1 LNHDA and CDR2 SQIVND come from the germline V gene (reference sequence). There are 14 residues in the CDR3. CDR3 region: CASSIMSSGNTIYF. CDR3 nucleotides: TGTGCCAGTAGTATAATGAGCTCTGGAAACACCATATATTTT.

The count of this clone is one. The V gene is TRBV29-1, the J gene TRBJ2-7, with D possibly matching TRBD2 (6 bases). CDR1 and CDR2 from the germline V gene are SQVTM and ANQGSEA. This CDR3 has 12 amino acids. Trimming took 3 bases from V and 5 from J, leaving 11 bases between them. This CDR3 is CSVESSGNEQYF. The CDR3 DNA reads TGCAGCGTTGAGAGTAGCGGAAACGAGCAGTACTTC.

This sequence joins TRBV15 and TRBJ1-4, with TRBD1 matching 8 bases. Trimming removed 6 bases from V and 11 bases from J; junction bases left unmatched: 11. CDR1 is LNHNV and CDR2 is YYDKDF in the germline V gene (reference sequence). There are 14 residues in the CDR3. This CDR3 is CATRKGGQVVKLFF. CDR3 nucleotide sequence: TGTGCCACCAGAAAAGGGGGACAGGTAGTGAAACTGTTTTTT.

This chain joins TRBV4-2 and TRBJ2-3; 15 nucleotides agree with TRBD2. Germline CDR1 and CDR2: LGHNA and YNFKEQ. V lost 5 bases and J lost 5; bases outside the gene matches: 5. The CDR3 runs 16 residues. The chain's CDR3 is CASSRTSGGAEDTQYF. Written as DNA, the CDR3 is TGTGCCAGCAGCAGGACTAGCGGGGGGGCCGAAGATACGCAGTATTTT.

A single count supports this clone. The rearrangement uses TRBV6-6 and TRBJ1-3; maybe TRBD1 (5 bases). Germline V gene lookup returns CDR1 MNHNY and CDR2 SVGAGI (reference sequence). V dropped 4 bases and J dropped 4 bases, with 11 bases sitting between them. The CDR3 is 14 amino acids. The CDR3 region has the DNA TGTGCCAGCAGTTCACAGGCTCACGGAAACACCATATATTTT. The encoded protein is CASSSQAHGNTIYF.

This chain links TRBV5-1 with TRBJ1-6; tentatively, D is TRBD1 (5 bases). Germline CDR1 reads SGHRS; CDR2 reads YFSETQ. Trimming cost V 1 base and J 1 base, with 9 bases left between them. The CDR3 length is 16 residues. CDR3: CASSLFRASYNSPLHF. Here the CDR3 DNA reads TGCGCCAGCAGCTTGTTCAGGGCTTCCTATAATTCACCCCTCCACTTT. Looking up the rest from reference TRBV5-1 and TRBJ1-6 gives the full variable domain: KAGVTQTPRYLIKTRGQQVTLSCSPISGHRSVSWYQQTPGQGLQFLFEYFSETQRNKGNFPGRFSGRQFSNSRSEMNVSTLELGDSALYLCASSLFRASYNSPLHFGNGTRLTVT.

This clone was observed a few times. CDR3 amino acids: CASSLAGAQDQPQHF. The CDR3 region has the DNA TGCGCCAGCAGCTTGGCAGGGGCGCAGGATCAGCCCCAGCATTTT. J is TRBJ1-5 and V is TRBV5-1; possibly TRBD1 for D (6 bases). V lost 0 bases, J lost 5 bases, and 12 bases lay in between. The CDR3 spans 15 residues. Germline V CDR1 and CDR2: SGHRS, YFSETQ.

This clone turned up a few times. This sequence joins TRBV27 and TRBJ2-7; 8 bases are a match to TRBD1. This CDR3 comprises 16 residues. Trimming took 8 bases from V and 3 from J; bases not matched to a gene: 15. In germline, CDR1 is MNHEY, CDR2 SMNVEV (reference sequence). The CDR3 sequence: CASGPTGTGFLYEQYF. CDR3 DNA: TGTGCCAGCGGGCCTACCGGGACAGGCTTTCTCTACGAGCAGTACTTC.

The chain carries TRBV5-4 and TRBJ1-2; possibly TRBD1 for D (6 bases). CDR1 and CDR2 (germline): SGHNT, YYREEE (reference sequence). The CDR3 sequence is 15 residues long. Trimming stripped 7 bases from V and 2 bases from J, with 18 bases between. The CDR3: CASHGGGLGNYGYTF. The CDR3 bases are TGTGCCAGCCATGGGGGGGGCCTGGGGAACTATGGCTACACCTTC.

This chain connects TRBV6-1 to TRBJ2-1; 10 bases are a match to TRBD2. The CDR3 is 17 amino acids. Trimming took 3 bases from V and 1 from J; bases not matched to a gene: 6. Germline V gene data show CDR1 as MNHNS and CDR2 as SASEGT. The CDR3 loop is CASSDGLAVYSYNEQFF. The CDR3 DNA sequence: TGTGCCAGCAGTGATGGACTAGCGGTCTATTCCTACAATGAGCAGTTCTTC.

The chain is built from TRBV11-3 and TRBJ2-7, with 8 bases aligning to TRBD2. CDR1 SGHNT and CDR2 YENEEA come from the germline V gene. The CDR3 totals 20 residues. After removal of 5 bases from V and 4 bases from J, the junction contained 25 bases not matched to a gene. CDR3 residues: CASSPYKRGLIMSTLYEQYF. The CDR3 nucleotides are TGTGCCAGCAGCCCATATAAGCGGGGGCTCATTATGTCCACCCTATACGAGCAGTACTTC.

This clone was counted a few times. In the same sample, other DNA sequences code for this CDR3. The V call is TRBV18, the J call TRBJ1-4; D might be TRBD1 (5 bases). CDR1 is KGHSH, CDR2 LQKENI, per germline. The CDR3 sequence is 16 residues long. Trimming cost V 2 bases and J 6 bases, with 16 bases left between them. The CDR3 loop reads CASSPVLAGQDEKLFF. CDR3 DNA sequence: TGTGCCAGCTCACCAGTTCTTGCAGGGCAGGATGAAAAACTGTTTTTT.

J is TRBJ1-2 and V is TRBV5-1, with 9 positions matching TRBD1. The V gene end was trimmed by 1 base and the J gene end by 1 base; junction bases not matched to a gene: 5. The CDR3 is 16 amino acids. Germline lookup yields CDR1 SGHRS and CDR2 YFSETQ. CDR3 coding DNA: TGCGCCAGCAGCTTGACCGGGACAGGGCGTAACTATGGCTACACCTTC. Protein product: CASSLTGTGRNYGYTF.

The chain uses TRBV4-1 and TRBJ1-6, with TRBD1 matching 9 bases. The CDR3 runs to 18 residues. The germline gives CDR1 MGHRA, CDR2 YSYEKL. V gave up 0 bases and J gave up 4 bases; unmatched junction bases: 7. CDR3 residues: CASSQDSQGAFYNSPLHF. The CDR3 DNA sequence: TGCGCCAGCAGCCAAGATTCACAGGGGGCGTTTTATAATTCACCCCTCCACTTT.

This clone was detected only a few times. The V call is TRBV10-3, the J call TRBJ1-1, with 11 bases identical to TRBD1. Germline V gives CDR1 ENHRY, CDR2 SYGVKD. The CDR3 covers 16 residues. V lost 6 bases and J lost 4; bases outside the gene matches: 10. The CDR3 protein is CAISRGQGALGTEAFF. CDR3 bases: TGTGCCATCAGCAGAGGACAGGGGGCGTTGGGCACTGAAGCTTTCTTT.

In this sample, this clone turned up a few times. The chain joins TRBV7-9 to TRBJ1-1, with D hard to call. V was cut by 5 bases and J by 7 bases, with 17 bases left in between. Germline-derived CDR1 and CDR2 are SEHNR and FQNEAQ (reference sequence). The CDR3 contains 14 residues. The CDR3 loop reads CASSQSSLLLEAFF. As DNA, the CDR3 is TGTGCCAGCAGCCAATCTAGTCTTTTACTTGAAGCTTTCTTT.